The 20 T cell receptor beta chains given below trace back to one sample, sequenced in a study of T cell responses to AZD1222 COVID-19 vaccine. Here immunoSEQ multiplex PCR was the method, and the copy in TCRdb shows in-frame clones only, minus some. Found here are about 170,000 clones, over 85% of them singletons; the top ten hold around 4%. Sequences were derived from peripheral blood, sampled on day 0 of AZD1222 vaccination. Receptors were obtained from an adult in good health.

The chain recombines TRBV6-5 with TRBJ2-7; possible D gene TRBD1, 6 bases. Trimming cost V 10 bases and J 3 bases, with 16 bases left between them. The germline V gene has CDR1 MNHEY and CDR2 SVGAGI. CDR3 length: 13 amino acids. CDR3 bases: TGTGCCACCTATCAGGGGTGGGACTACGAGCAGTACTTC. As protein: CATYQGWDYEQYF.

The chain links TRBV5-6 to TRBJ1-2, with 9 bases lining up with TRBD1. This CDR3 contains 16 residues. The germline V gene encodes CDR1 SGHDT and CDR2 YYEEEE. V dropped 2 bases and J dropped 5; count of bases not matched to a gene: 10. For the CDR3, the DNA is TGTGCCAGCAGCTTTTCCGGGACAGGGAACTTATATGGCTACACCTTC. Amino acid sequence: CASSFSGTGNLYGYTF.

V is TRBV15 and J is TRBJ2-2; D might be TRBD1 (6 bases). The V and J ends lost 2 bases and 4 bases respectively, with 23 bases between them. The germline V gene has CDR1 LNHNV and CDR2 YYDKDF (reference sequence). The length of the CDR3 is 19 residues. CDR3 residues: CATSRPYLAGTTPTGELFF. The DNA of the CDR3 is TGTGCCACCAGCAGACCCTACCTCGCCGGGACAACCCCCACCGGGGAGCTGTTTTTT. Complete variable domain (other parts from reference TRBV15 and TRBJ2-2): DAMVIQNPRYQVTQFGKPVTLSCSQTLNHNVMYWYQQKSSQAPKLLFHYYDKDFNNEADTPDNFQSRRPNTSFCFLDIRSPGLGDTAMYLCATSRPYLAGTTPTGELFFGEGSRLTVL.

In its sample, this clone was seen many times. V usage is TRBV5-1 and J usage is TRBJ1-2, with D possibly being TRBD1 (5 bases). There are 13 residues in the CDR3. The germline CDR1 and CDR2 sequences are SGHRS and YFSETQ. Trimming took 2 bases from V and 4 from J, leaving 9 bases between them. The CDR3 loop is CASSFYQGYGYTF. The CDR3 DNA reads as TGCGCCAGCAGCTTTTACCAGGGCTATGGCTACACCTTC. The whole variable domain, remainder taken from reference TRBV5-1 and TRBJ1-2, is KAGVTQTPRYLIKTRGQQVTLSCSPISGHRSVSWYQQTPGQGLQFLFEYFSETQRNKGNFPGRFSGRQFSNSRSEMNVSTLELGDSALYLCASSFYQGYGYTFGSGTRLTVV.

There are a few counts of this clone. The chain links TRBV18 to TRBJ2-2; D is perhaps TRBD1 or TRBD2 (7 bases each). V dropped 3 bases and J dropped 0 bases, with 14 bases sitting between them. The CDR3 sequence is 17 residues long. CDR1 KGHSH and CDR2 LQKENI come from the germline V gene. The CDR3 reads CASSPHPGGANTGELFF. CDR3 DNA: TGTGCCAGCTCACCGCATCCAGGGGGGGCGAACACCGGGGAGCTGTTTTTT. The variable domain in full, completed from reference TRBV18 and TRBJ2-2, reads NAGVMQNPRHLVRRRGQEARLRCSPMKGHSHVYWYRQLPEEGLKFMVYLQKENIIDESGMPKERFSAEFPKEGPSILRIQQVVRGDSAAYFCASSPHPGGANTGELFFGEGSRLTVL.

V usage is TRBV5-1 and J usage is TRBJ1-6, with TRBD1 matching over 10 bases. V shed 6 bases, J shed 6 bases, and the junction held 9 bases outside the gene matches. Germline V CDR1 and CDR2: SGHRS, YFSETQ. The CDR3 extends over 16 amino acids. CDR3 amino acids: CASTPLGTGVNSPLHF. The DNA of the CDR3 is TGCGCCAGCACCCCTTTGGGGACAGGGGTTAATTCACCCCTCCACTTT.

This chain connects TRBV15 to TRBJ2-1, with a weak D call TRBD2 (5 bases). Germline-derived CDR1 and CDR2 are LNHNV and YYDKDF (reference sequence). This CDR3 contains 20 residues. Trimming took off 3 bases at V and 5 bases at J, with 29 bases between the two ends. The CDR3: CATSREDLDLITPRDNEQFF. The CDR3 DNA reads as TGTGCCACCAGCAGGGAAGACCTGGACTTGATCACCCCTCGGGACAATGAGCAGTTCTTC. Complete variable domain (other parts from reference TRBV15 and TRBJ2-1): DAMVIQNPRYQVTQFGKPVTLSCSQTLNHNVMYWYQQKSSQAPKLLFHYYDKDFNNEADTPDNFQSRRPNTSFCFLDIRSPGLGDTAMYLCATSREDLDLITPRDNEQFFGPGTRLTVL.

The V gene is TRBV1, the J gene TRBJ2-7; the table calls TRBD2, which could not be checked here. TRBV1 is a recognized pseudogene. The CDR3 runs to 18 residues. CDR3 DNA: TGCACCAGCCAACAAGACCAGCCCCACACTAGCGGGAGTTACGAGCAGTACTTC. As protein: CTSQQDQPHTSGSYEQYF.

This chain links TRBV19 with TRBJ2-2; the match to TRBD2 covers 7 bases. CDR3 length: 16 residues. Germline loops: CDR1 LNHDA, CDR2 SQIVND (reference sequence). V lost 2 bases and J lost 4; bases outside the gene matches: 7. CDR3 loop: CASSIMGGSSTGELFF. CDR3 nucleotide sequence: TGTGCCAGTAGTATAATGGGCGGGAGTAGCACCGGGGAGCTGTTTTTT.

CDR3: CASSETVDSNQPQHF. The DNA for the CDR3 is TGTGCCAGCAGTGAGACAGTAGATAGCAATCAGCCCCAGCATTTT. The genes are TRBV6-1 and TRBJ1-5; possible D gene TRBD1, 5 bases. CDR1 is MNHNS, CDR2 SASEGT, per germline. This CDR3 has 15 residues. V dropped 3 bases and J dropped 0 bases, with 9 bases sitting between them.

In DNA form, the CDR3 reads TGTGCCAGCAGCCATCTCGGTGAAGCTTTCTTT. Translated, it gives CASSHLGEAFF. The V and J genes are TRBV3-1 (or the pseudogene TRBV3-2) and TRBJ1-1; D uncertain. Germline values: CDR1 LGHDT, CDR2 YNNKEL (reference sequence). This CDR3 is 11 amino acids long. The V end was cut by 3 bases, the J end by 7 bases, with 6 bases between.

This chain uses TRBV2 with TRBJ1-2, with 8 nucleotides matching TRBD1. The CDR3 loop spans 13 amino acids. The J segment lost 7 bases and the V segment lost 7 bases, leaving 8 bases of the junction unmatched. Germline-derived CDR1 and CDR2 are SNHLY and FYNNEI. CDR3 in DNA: TGTGCCAGCACGGGACAGGAGAGTAGTGGCTACACCTTC. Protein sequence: CASTGQESSGYTF.

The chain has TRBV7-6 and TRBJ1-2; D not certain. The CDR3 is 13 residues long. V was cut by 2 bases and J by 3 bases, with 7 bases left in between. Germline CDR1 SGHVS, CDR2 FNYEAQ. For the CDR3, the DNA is TGTGCCAGCAGCTTATCTGGCGACTATGGCTACACCTTC. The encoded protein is CASSLSGDYGYTF.

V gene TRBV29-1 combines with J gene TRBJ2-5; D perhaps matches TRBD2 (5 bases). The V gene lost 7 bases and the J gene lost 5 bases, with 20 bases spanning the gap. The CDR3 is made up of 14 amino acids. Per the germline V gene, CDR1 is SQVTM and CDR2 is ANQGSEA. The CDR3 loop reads CSGTGLSRGETQYF. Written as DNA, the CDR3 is TGCAGCGGTACCGGACTCTCCAGAGGGGAGACCCAGTACTTC.

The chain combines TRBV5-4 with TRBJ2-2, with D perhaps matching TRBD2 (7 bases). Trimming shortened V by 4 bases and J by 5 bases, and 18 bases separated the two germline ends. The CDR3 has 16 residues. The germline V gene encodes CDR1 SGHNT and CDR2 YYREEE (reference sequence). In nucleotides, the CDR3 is TGTGCCAGCAGCCGGCGGGGGCTTGTGAGGACCGGGGAGCTGTTTTTT. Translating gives CASSRRGLVRTGELFF.

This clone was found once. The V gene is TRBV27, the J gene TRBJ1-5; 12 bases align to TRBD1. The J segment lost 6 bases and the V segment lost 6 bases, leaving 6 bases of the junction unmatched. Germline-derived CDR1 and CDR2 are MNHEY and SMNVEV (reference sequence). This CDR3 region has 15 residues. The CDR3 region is CASRPRDRGPQPQHF. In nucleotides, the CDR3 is TGTGCCAGCAGACCCCGGGACAGGGGGCCTCAGCCCCAGCATTTT.

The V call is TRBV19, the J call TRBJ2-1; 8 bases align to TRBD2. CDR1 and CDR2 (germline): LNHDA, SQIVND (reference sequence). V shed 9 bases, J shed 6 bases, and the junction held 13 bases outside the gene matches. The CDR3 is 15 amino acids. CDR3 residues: CASLSTGRGANEQFF. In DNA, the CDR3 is TGTGCCAGCCTGTCCACGGGGCGGGGGGCCAATGAGCAGTTCTTC.

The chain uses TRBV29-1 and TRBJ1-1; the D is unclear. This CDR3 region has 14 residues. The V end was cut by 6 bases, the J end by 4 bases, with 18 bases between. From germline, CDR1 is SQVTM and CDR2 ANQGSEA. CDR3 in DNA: TGCAGCGTCGCCGCAAGGGTAAGCGCCACTGAAGCTTTCTTT. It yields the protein CSVAARVSATEAFF.

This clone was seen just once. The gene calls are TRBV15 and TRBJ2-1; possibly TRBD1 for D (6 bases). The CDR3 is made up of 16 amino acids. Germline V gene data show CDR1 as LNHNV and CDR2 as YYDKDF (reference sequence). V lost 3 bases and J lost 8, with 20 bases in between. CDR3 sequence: CATSRTTGSPGDEQFF. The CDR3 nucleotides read TGTGCCACCAGCAGGACAACAGGGTCTCCTGGGGATGAGCAGTTCTTC.

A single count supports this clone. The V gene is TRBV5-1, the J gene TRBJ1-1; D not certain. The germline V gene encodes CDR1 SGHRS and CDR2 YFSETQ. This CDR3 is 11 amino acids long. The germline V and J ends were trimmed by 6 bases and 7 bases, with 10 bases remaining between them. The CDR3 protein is CASMDTGEAFF. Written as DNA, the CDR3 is TGCGCCAGCATGGATACCGGTGAAGCTTTCTTT.